What follows are 4 T cell receptor beta chains derived from one specimen sequenced in a study of CD8+ T cells in alopecia areata. The treatment was: oral pan-JAK inhibitor, 5-10 mg twice daily. It was cDNA, reverse transcribed from extracted RNA, that served as the sequencing template. The protocol was immunoSEQ multiplex PCR, while the TCRdb copy is restricted to in-frame clones and leaves out a portion. The sample shows approximately 280,000 clones, over 45% of them seen only once. Specimen: CD4+ T cells sorted from blood, collected at week 24, from a patient treated with tofacitinib. The source is a human donor with alopecia areata.

In the case of this clone: This sample also contains other DNA sequences that code for the same CDR3. The V gene is TRBV5-1, the J gene TRBJ2-2; D might be TRBD1 (5 bases). This CDR3 region has 14 residues. CDR1 and CDR2 from the germline V gene are SGHRS and YFSETQ. Trimming cost V 4 bases and J 2 bases, with 9 bases left between them. DNA of the CDR3: TGCGCCAGCAGCAAGGACACCAACACCGGGGAGCTGTTTTTT. It encodes CASSKDTNTGELFF. The whole variable domain, remainder taken from reference TRBV5-1 and TRBJ2-2, is KAGVTQTPRYLIKTRGQQVTLSCSPISGHRSVSWYQQTPGQGLQFLFEYFSETQRNKGNFPGRFSGRQFSNSRSEMNVSTLELGDSALYLCASSKDTNTGELFFGEGSRLTVL.

V gene TRBV10-3 combines with J gene TRBJ1-1, with 8 bases that match TRBD1. V lost 3 bases to trimming and J lost 0 bases; unmatched junction nucleotides: 3. In germline, CDR1 is ENHRY, CDR2 SYGVKD. The CDR3 runs to 15 residues. The chain's CDR3 is CAISELQGVNTEAFF. The CDR3 nucleotides read TGTGCCATCAGTGAATTACAGGGGGTGAACACTGAAGCTTTCTTT.

The chain employs TRBV19 and TRBJ1-2; D remains unclear. The CDR3 sequence is 13 residues long. Per the germline V gene, CDR1 is LNHDA and CDR2 is SQIVND (reference sequence). V shed 6 bases and J shed 5 bases, with 13 bases lying between them. The CDR3 sequence is CASRRGGTYGYTF. The CDR3 region has the DNA TGTGCCAGTAGGCGAGGCGGTACATATGGCTACACCTTC. Supplemented by reference TRBV19 and TRBJ1-2, the full variable domain reads DGGITQSPKYLFRKEGQNVTLSCEQNLNHDAMYWYRQDPGQGLRLIYYSQIVNDFQKGDIAEGYSVSREKKESFPLTVTSAQKNPTAFYLCASRRGGTYGYTFGSGTRLTVV.

The chain combines TRBV28 with TRBJ2-5; no clear D. The V gene's germline CDR1 is MDHEN and CDR2 SYDVKM. This CDR3 has 12 residues. The V end lost 5 bases, the J end lost 7 bases, and 11 bases lay between the germline ends. The CDR3 sequence: CASSLPVRTQYF. CDR3 nucleotides: TGTGCCAGCAGTCTCCCAGTAAGGACCCAGTACTTC.